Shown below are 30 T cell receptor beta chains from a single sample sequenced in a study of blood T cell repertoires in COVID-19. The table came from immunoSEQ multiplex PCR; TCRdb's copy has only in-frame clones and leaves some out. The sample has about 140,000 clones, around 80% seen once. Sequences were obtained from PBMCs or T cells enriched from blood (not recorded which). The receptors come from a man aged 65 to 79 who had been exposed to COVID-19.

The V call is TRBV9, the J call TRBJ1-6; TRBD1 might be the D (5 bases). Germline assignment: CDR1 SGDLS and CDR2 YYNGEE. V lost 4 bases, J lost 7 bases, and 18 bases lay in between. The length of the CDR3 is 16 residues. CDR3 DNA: TGTGCCAGCAGCCCTCGGGGGGGAATCAGGAATTCACCCCTCCACTTT. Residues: CASSPRGGIRNSPLHF.

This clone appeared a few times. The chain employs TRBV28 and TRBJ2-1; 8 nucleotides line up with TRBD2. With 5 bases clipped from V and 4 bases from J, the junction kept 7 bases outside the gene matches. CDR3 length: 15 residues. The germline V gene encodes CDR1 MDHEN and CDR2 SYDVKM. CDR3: CASSVIAGPYNEQFF. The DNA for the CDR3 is TGTGCCAGCAGTGTAATAGCGGGGCCTTACAATGAGCAGTTCTTC.

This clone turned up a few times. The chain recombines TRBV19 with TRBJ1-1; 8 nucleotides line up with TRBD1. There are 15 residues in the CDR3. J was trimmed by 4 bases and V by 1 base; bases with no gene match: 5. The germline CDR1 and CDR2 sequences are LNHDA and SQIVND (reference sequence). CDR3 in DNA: TGTGCCAGTAGTATAGCCAGGGGGCCGGGCACTGAAGCTTTCTTT. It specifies CASSIARGPGTEAFF.

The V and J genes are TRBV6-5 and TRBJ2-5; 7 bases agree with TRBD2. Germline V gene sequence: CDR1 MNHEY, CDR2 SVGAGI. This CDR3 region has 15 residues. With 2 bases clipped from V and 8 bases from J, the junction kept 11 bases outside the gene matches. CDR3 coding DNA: TGTGCCAGCAGTTACAGGGCGGGGGTCAGTGGAACCCAGTACTTC. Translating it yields CASSYRAGVSGTQYF.

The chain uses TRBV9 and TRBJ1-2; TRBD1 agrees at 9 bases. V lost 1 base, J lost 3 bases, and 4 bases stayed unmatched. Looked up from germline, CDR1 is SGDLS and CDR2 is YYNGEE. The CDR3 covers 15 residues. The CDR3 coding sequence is TGTGCCAGCAGCGTAACAGGGGGCGCCGACTATGGCTACACCTTC. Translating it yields CASSVTGGADYGYTF.

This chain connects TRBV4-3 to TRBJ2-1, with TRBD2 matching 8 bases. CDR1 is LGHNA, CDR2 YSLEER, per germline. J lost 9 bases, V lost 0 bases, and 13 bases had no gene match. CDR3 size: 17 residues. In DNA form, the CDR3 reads TGCGCCAGCAGCCAAGATGGGAACGGCGGGGGGTCAGGTGAGCAGTTCTTC. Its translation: CASSQDGNGGGSGEQFF.

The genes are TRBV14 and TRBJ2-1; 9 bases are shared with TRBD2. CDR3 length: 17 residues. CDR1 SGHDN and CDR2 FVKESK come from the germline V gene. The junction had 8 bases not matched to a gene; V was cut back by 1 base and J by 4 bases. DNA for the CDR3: TGTGCCAGCAGCCAAGTAGGTGTGCTAGCGGGGTACAATGAGCAGTTCTTC. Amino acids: CASSQVGVLAGYNEQFF.

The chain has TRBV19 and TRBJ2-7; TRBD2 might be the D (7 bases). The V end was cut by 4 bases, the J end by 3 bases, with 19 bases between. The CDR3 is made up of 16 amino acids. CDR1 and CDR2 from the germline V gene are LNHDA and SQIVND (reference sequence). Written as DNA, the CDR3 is TGTGCCAGTAGTACCGGACTAGGGGGGGGAAACTACGAGCAGTACTTC. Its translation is CASSTGLGGGNYEQYF.

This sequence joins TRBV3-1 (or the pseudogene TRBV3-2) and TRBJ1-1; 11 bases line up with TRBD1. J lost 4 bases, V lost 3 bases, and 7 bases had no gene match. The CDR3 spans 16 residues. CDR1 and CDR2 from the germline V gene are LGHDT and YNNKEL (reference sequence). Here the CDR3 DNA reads TGTGCCAGCAGCCACCCCGGGGGGACAGGGGGCACTGAAGCTTTCTTT. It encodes CASSHPGGTGGTEAFF.

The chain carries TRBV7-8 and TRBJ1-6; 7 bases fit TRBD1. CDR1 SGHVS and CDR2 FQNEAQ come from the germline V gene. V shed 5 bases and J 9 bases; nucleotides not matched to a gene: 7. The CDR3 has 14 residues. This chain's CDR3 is CASSPTDRSSPLHF. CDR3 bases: TGTGCCAGCAGCCCGACGGACAGGTCTTCACCCCTCCACTTT.

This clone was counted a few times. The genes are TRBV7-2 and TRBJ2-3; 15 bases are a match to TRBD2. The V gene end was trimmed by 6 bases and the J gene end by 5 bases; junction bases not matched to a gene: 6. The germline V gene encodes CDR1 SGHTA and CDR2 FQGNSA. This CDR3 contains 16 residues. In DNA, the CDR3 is TGTGCCAGCAGACTGGGACTAGCGGGAGGTCAAGATACGCAGTATTTT. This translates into CASRLGLAGGQDTQYF. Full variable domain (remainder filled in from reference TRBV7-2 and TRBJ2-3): GAGVSQSPSNKVTEKGKDVELRCDPISGHTALYWYRQSLGQGLEFLIYFQGNSAPDKSGLPSDRFSAERTGGSVSTLTIQRTQQEDSAVYLCASRLGLAGGQDTQYFGPGTRLTVL.

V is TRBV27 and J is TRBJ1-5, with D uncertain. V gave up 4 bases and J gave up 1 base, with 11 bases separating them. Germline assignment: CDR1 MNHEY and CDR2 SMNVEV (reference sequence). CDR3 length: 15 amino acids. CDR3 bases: TGTGCCAGCAGTTCGGTTCCCGGGAGCAATCAGCCCCAGCATTTT. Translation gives CASSSVPGSNQPQHF.

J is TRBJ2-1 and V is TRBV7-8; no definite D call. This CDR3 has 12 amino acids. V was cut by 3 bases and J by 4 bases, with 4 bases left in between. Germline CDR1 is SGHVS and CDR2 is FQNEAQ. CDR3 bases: TGTGCCAGCAGCTTGGCATACAATGAGCAGTTCTTC. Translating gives CASSLAYNEQFF.

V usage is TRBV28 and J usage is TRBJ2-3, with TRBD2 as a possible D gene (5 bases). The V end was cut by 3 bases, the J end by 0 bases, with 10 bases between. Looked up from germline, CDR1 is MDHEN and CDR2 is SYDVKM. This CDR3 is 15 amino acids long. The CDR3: CASSFGGLSTDTQYF. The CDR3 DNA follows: TGTGCCAGCAGTTTTGGCGGGCTTAGCACAGATACGCAGTATTTT.

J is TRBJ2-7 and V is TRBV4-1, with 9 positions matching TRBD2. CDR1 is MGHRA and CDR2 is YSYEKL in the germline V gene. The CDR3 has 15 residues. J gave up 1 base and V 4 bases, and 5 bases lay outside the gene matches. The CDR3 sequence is CASSPIAGVSYEQYF. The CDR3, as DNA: TGCGCCAGCAGCCCCATAGCGGGGGTGTCCTACGAGCAGTACTTC.

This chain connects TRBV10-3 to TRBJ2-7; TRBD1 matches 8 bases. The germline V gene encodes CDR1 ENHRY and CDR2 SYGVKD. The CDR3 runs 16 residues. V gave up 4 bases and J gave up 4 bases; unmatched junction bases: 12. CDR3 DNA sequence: TGTGCCATCAGTGGAAAGGACAGGGAGTTCAAATACGAGCAGTACTTC. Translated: CAISGKDREFKYEQYF.

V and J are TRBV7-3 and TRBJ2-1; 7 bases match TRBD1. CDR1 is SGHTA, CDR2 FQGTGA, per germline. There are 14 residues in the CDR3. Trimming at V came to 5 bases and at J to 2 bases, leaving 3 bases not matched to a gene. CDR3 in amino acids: CASSPGQAYNEQFF. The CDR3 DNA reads TGTGCCAGCAGCCCCGGACAGGCCTACAATGAGCAGTTCTTC. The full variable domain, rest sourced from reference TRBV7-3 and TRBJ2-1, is GAGVSQTPSNKVTEKGKYVELRCDPISGHTALYWYRQSLGQGPEFLIYFQGTGAADDSGLPNDRFFAVRPEGSVSTLKIQRTERGDSAVYLCASSPGQAYNEQFFGPGTRLTVL.

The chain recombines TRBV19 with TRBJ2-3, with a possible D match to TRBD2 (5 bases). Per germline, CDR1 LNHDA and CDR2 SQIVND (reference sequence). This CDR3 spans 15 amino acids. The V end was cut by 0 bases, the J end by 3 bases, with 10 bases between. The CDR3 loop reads CASSIDGVATDTQYF. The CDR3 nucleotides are TGTGCCAGTAGTATAGACGGGGTAGCGACAGATACGCAGTATTTT.

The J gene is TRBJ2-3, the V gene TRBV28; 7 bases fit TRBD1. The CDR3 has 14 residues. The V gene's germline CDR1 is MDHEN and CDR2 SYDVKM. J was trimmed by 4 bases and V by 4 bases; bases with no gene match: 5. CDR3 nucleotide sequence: TGTGCCAGCAGTTCCAGAGGGGGCGCAGATACGCAGTATTTT. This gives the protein CASSSRGGADTQYF. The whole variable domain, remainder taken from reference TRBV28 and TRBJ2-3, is DVKVTQSSRYLVKRTGEKVFLECVQDMDHENMFWYRQDPGLGLRLIYFSYDVKMKEKGDIPEGYSVSREKKERFSLILESASTNQTSMYLCASSSRGGADTQYFGPGTRLTVL.

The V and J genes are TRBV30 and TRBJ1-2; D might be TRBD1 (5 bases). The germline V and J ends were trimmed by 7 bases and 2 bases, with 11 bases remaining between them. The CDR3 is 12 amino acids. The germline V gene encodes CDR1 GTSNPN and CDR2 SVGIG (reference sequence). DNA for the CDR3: TGTGCCTCCGCGACAGACAACTATGGCTACACCTTC. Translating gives CASATDNYGYTF.

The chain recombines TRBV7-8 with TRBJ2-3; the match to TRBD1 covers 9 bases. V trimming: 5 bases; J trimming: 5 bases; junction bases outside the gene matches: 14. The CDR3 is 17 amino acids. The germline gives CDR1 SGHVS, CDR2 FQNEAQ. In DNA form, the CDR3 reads TGTGCCAGCAGCCTCCTCGGCGGGACAGGGAAAGGAGATACGCAGTATTTT. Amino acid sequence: CASSLLGGTGKGDTQYF.

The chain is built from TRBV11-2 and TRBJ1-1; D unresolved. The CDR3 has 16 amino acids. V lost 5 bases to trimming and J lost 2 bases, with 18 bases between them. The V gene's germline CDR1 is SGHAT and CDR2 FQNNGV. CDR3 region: CASSPAVRGRNTEAFF. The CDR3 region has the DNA TGTGCCAGCAGCCCAGCAGTCCGGGGAAGAAACACTGAAGCTTTCTTT.

Here the CDR3 reads CASSLGGFSSSPLHF. The CDR3 nucleotides read TGTGCCAGCAGCCTCGGGGGGTTTAGTAGTTCACCCCTCCACTTT. This chain connects TRBV7-8 to TRBJ1-6; possibly TRBD1 for D (5 bases). This CDR3 has 15 amino acids. Trimming took off 5 bases at V and 9 bases at J, with 17 bases between the two ends. Germline CDR1 and CDR2: SGHVS and FQNEAQ.

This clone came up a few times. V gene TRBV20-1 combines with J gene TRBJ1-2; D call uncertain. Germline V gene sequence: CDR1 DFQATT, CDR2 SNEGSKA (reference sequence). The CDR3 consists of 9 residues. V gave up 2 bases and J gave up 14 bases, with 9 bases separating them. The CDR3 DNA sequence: TGCAGTGCTAGACCCCCTATTACCTTC. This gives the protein CSARPPITF.

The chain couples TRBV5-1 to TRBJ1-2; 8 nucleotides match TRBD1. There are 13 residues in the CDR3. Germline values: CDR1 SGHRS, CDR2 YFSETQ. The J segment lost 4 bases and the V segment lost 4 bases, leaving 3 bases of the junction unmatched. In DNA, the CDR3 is TGCGCCAGCAGCCAGGGGGCGGGCTATGGCTACACCTTC. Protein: CASSQGAGYGYTF.

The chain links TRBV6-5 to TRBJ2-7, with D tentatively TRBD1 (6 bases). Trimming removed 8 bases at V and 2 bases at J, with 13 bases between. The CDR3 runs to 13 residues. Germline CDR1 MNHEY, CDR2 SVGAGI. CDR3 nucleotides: TGTGCCAGCTTCGGACAGTCTACCTACGAGCAGTACTTC. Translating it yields CASFGQSTYEQYF.

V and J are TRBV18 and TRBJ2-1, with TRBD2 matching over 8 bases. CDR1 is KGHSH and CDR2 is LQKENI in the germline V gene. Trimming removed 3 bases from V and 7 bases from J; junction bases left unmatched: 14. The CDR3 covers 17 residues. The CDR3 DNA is TGTGCCAGCTCACCCTCATCGTCACTAGCGGCCCTTAATGAGCAGTTCTTC. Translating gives CASSPSSSLAALNEQFF.

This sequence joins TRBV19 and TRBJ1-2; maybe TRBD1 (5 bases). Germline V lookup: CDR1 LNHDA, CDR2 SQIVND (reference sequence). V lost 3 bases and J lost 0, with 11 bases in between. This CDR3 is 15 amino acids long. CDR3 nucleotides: TGTGCCAGTAGTATGTTGACAGCTTCTAACTATGGCTACACCTTC. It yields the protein CASSMLTASNYGYTF.

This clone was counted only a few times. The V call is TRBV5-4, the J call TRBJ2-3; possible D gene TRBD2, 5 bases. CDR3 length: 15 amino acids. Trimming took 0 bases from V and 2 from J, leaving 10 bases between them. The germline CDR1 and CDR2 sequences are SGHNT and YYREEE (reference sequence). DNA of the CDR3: TGTGCCAGCAGCTTGGGCGGGTTGAACACAGATACGCAGTATTTT. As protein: CASSLGGLNTDTQYF.

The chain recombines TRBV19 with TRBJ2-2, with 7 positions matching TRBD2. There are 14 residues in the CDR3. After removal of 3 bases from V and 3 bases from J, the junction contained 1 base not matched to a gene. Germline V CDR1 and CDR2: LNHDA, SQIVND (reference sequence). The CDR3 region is CASSILADTGELFF. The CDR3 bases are TGTGCCAGTAGTATCCTAGCGGACACCGGGGAGCTGTTTTTT.